One sample yielded the 8 T cell receptor beta chains listed below, sequenced in a study of blood T cell repertoires in COVID-19. Sequenced by immunoSEQ multiplex PCR; TCRdb stores in-frame clones only, minus some. The table includes over 150,000 clones, around 83% detected once. The sequencing sample was made of peripheral blood. Receptors were obtained from a woman in her sixties with COVID-19, enrolled during active disease.

The genes are TRBV11-3 and TRBJ2-5, with 10 positions matching TRBD1. The CDR3 totals 14 residues. Trimming at V came to 5 bases and at J to 2 bases, leaving 2 bases not matched to a gene. Per germline, CDR1 SGHNT and CDR2 YENEEA. The CDR3 protein is CASSRDRGQETQYF. CDR3 coding DNA: TGTGCCAGCAGCAGGGACAGGGGTCAAGAGACCCAGTACTTC.

This rearrangement joins TRBV29-1 to TRBJ2-7; 9 bases match TRBD1. The trim removed 1 base at V and 4 bases at J, leaving 11 bases unmatched. CDR3 length: 16 amino acids. CDR1 is SQVTM and CDR2 is ANQGSEA in the germline V gene. CDR3 sequence: CSVEAPTGGSGYEQYV. Written as DNA, the CDR3 is TGCAGCGTTGAAGCCCCGACAGGGGGTTCGGGGTACGAGCAGTACGTC.

The chain is built from TRBV7-7 and TRBJ2-5; 9 bases align to TRBD1. Per the germline V gene, CDR1 is SSHAT and CDR2 is FNYEAQ (reference sequence). V lost 1 base, J lost 3 bases, and 9 bases stayed unmatched. This CDR3 spans 17 amino acids. DNA for the CDR3: TGTGCCAGCAGCTTAGGGGGGACCGGGACAGGGAAAGAGACCCAGTACTTC. It is translated as CASSLGGTGTGKETQYF.

This clone has only one observation. The chain links TRBV6-5 to TRBJ2-3; no firm D call. This CDR3 comprises 13 residues. CDR1 MNHEY and CDR2 SVGAGI come from the germline V gene. The V gene lost 4 bases and the J gene lost 0 bases, with 5 bases spanning the gap. The CDR3 coding sequence is TGTGCCAGCAGTTCCCAGAGCACAGATACGCAGTATTTT. Protein: CASSSQSTDTQYF.

This chain joins TRBV6-1 and TRBJ1-5; the match to TRBD1 covers 8 bases. Trimming at V came to 3 bases and at J to 0 bases, leaving 4 bases not matched to a gene. CDR3 size: 16 residues. Germline V CDR1 and CDR2: MNHNS, SASEGT. The CDR3 DNA reads as TGTGCCAGCAGTGACAGGGGGCAGGGTAGCAATCAGCCCCAGCATTTT. It codes for CASSDRGQGSNQPQHF.

This clone has only one observation. The rearrangement joins TRBV18 to TRBJ2-2; D not certain. The CDR3 consists of 15 residues. V was trimmed by 2 bases and J by 3 bases, leaving 10 bases between them. Per the germline V gene, CDR1 is KGHSH and CDR2 is LQKENI. CDR3 sequence: CASSPGLLDTGELFF. Here the CDR3 DNA reads TGTGCCAGCTCACCAGGGCTCTTAGACACCGGGGAGCTGTTTTTT.

The J gene is TRBJ1-1, the V gene TRBV18; 10 nucleotides match TRBD1. There are 16 residues in the CDR3. V gave up 6 bases and J gave up 3 bases; unmatched junction bases: 10. Germline assignment: CDR1 KGHSH and CDR2 LQKENI. The CDR3 DNA is TGTGCCAGCTCCCGACAGGGGGCGAGTCGGGACACTGAAGCTTTCTTT. Its translation is CASSRQGASRDTEAFF.

The rearrangement joins TRBV5-6 to TRBJ2-7, with unresolved D. The length of the CDR3 is 12 residues. V was cut by 1 base and J by 6 bases, with 8 bases left in between. The V gene's germline CDR1 is SGHDT and CDR2 YYEEEE. The CDR3 DNA sequence: TGTGCCAGCAGCTTGCTTCGAGGCGAGCAGTACGTC. Its protein is CASSLLRGEQYV.